The 30 T cell receptor beta chains below all came from one sample that was sequenced in a study of molecular identifiers for immune sequencing clone quantification (dated by TCRdb to between 2017 and 2018). The library was produced with PCR. The data were produced on a NextSeq 500. TCRdb's own reprocessing of the public reads used fastp at Q25 and MiXCR and kept productive beta chains. Records with the same CDR3 protein are collapsed into one entry carrying the most frequent genes and DNA. This sample gives roughly 300,000 distinct CDR3 sequences in total; under 25% of them show up just once. 0.74% of the sample is taken by the ten largest. The sequenced material came from naive CD8+ T cells from blood, with Jurkat cell RNA spiked in. The sample's cell subset or site label, decoded: FACS-sorted CD8+CD4-CCR7+CD45RA+ naive T cells. Source of these receptors: a human donor in good health. Some libraries in this study had Jurkat cell RNA spiked in.

Comments on this clonotype: Mismatch with germline at one junction end may stem from a read error. J is TRBJ2-1 and V is TRBV5-3; D may be TRBD2 (6 bases). TRBV5-3 is flagged as an ORF with uncertain function. The CDR3 loop spans 14 amino acids. CDR3 region: CASSSGGAVNEQSF. For the CDR3, the DNA is TGTGCCAGCAGCAGCGGCGGGGCCGTCAATGAGCAGTCCTTC.

This clonotype occurred a few times. The V and J genes are TRBV4-3 and TRBJ2-1, with 9 bases lining up with TRBD1. V lost 2 bases and J lost 5; bases outside the gene matches: 1. The CDR3 is 14 amino acids. Germline loops: CDR1 LGHNA, CDR2 YSLEER. The CDR3 DNA sequence: TGCGCCAGCAGCCAATGGGACAGGGACAATGAGCAGTTCTTC. This codes for CASSQWDRDNEQFF.

This clonotype was seen many times. The rearrangement links TRBV5-4 to TRBJ2-3; 7 positions match TRBD1. The CDR3 covers 15 residues. After removal of 4 bases from V and 0 bases from J, the junction contained 5 bases not matched to a gene. The V gene's germline CDR1 is SGHNT and CDR2 YYREEE (reference sequence). The CDR3 nucleotides are TGTGCCAGCAGCAAGGGGGCTACTAGCACAGATACGCAGTATTTT. Translated, it gives CASSKGATSTDTQYF.

The chain combines TRBV27 with TRBJ2-3; the D gene is possibly TRBD2 (7 bases). This CDR3 comprises 14 residues. Trimming shortened V by 6 bases and J by 4 bases, and 14 bases separated the two germline ends. Germline-derived CDR1 and CDR2 are MNHEY and SMNVEV (reference sequence). This CDR3 is CASRVGGGADTQYF. As DNA, the CDR3 is TGTGCCAGCAGGGTGGGAGGGGGAGCAGATACGCAGTATTTT.

With respect to this clonotype: Since a much larger clone is just one base distant, this may be a read error. The chain joins TRBV7-8 to TRBJ2-7; the D is unclear. The CDR3 spans 16 residues. CDR1 SGHVS and CDR2 FQNEAQ come from the germline V gene. V was clipped by 5 bases and J by 0 bases, with 17 bases between them. The CDR3 is CASSPPSAGTSYEQYF. The CDR3 nucleotides read TGTGCCAGCAGCCCCCCAAGTGCCGGAACCTCCTACGAGCAGTACTTC.

This clonotype appeared many times. The chain is built from TRBV5-5 and TRBJ2-3, with D possibly being TRBD2 (5 bases). V was clipped by 4 bases and J by 5 bases, with 17 bases between them. The CDR3 runs 15 residues. CDR1 SGHKS and CDR2 YYEKEE come from the germline V gene (reference sequence). CDR3 sequence: CASSREYRPGDTQYF. DNA of the CDR3: TGTGCCAGCAGCAGGGAGTACCGTCCGGGAGATACGCAGTATTTT.

Ten or more counts support this clonotype. This CDR3 reads CASSVGLGQDTDTQYF. The CDR3 DNA reads as TGTGCCAGCAGCGTAGGACTGGGGCAGGACACAGATACGCAGTATTTT. The chain recombines TRBV9 with TRBJ2-3, with a tentative D call TRBD1 (5 bases). Germline CDR1 and CDR2: SGDLS and YYNGEE. Trimming pared 0 bases from V and 2 bases from J, leaving 13 bases between. The CDR3 has 16 residues.

A few counts support this clonotype. The chain has TRBV7-9 and TRBJ2-7; 7 bases map to TRBD1. Trimming at V came to 5 bases and at J to 1 base, leaving 8 bases not matched to a gene. The CDR3 extends over 15 amino acids. Germline V gives CDR1 SEHNR, CDR2 FQNEAQ (reference sequence). DNA for the CDR3: TGTGCCAGCAGCCCACCGGGACAGCAGTCCTACGAGCAGTACTTC. It specifies CASSPPGQQSYEQYF.

The V and J genes are TRBV30 and TRBJ1-6; no firm D call. The CDR3 is 14 residues long. Germline CDR1 is GTSNPN and CDR2 is SVGIG (reference sequence). Deletions cut 4 bases from V and 7 bases from J, with 14 bases between. CDR3 loop: CAWTIGEHNSPLHF. The CDR3 DNA sequence: TGTGCCTGGACAATCGGGGAACACAATTCACCCCTCCACTTT. Variable domain in full (rest from reference TRBV30 and TRBJ1-6): SQTIHQWPATLVQPVGSPLSLECTVEGTSNPNLYWYRQAAGRGLQLLFYSVGIGQISSEVPQNLSASRPQDRQFILSSKKLLLSDSGFYLCAWTIGEHNSPLHFGNGTRLTVT.

This clonotype was detected a few times. This chain uses TRBV6-5 with TRBJ1-6, with a weak D call TRBD1 (6 bases). Germline V gene lookup returns CDR1 MNHEY and CDR2 SVGAGI. The CDR3 runs 15 residues. V was shortened by 4 bases and J by 4 bases, with 11 bases between the two germline ends. The DNA of the CDR3 is TGTGCCAGCAGTTTAGACAGGATTTATAATTCACCCCTCCACTTT. Amino acids: CASSLDRIYNSPLHF.

As for this clonotype: No conserved phenylalanine or tryptophan ends this CDR3, so it is likely a read error. The V call is TRBV12-3 or TRBV12-4, the J call TRBJ2-5, with D unclear. The CDR3 has 17 residues. V was cut by 1 base and J by 2 bases, with 17 bases left in between. The CDR3 loop reads CASSLVGVIGPQETQYL. Written as DNA, the CDR3 is TGTGCCAGCAGTTTAGTTGGGGTGATTGGCCCTCAAGAGACCCAGTACCTC.

Regarding this clonotype: A much bigger clone sits one base away, suggesting this may be a read error. The chain couples TRBV5-6 to TRBJ2-1; 7 bases align to TRBD2. Germline V gives CDR1 SGHDT, CDR2 YYEEEE. This CDR3 contains 17 residues. The CDR3 spells CASILVRGGSLGNEQFF. DNA for the CDR3: TGTGCCAGCATCTTGGTTCGCGGCGGGAGCTTAGGGAATGAGCAGTTCTTC.

This clonotype was seen repeatedly, ten times or more. J is TRBJ2-7 and V is TRBV30; 7 nucleotides agree with TRBD2. This CDR3 comprises 13 residues. Trimming removed 1 base from V and 4 bases from J; junction bases left unmatched: 4. Germline CDR1 reads GTSNPN; CDR2 reads SVGIG (reference sequence). The CDR3 sequence: CAWSASAGYEQYF. The CDR3 DNA follows: TGTGCCTGGAGTGCCTCAGCGGGATACGAGCAGTACTTC. Variable domain in full (rest from reference TRBV30 and TRBJ2-7): SQTIHQWPATLVQPVGSPLSLECTVEGTSNPNLYWYRQAAGRGLQLLFYSVGIGQISSEVPQNLSASRPQDRQFILSSKKLLLSDSGFYLCAWSASAGYEQYFGPGTRLTVT.

This clonotype was observed at least ten times. The chain couples TRBV6-2 or TRBV6-3 to TRBJ2-2; no reliable D call. Deletions cut 2 bases from V and 5 bases from J, with 12 bases between. The CDR3 totals 15 residues. Germline CDR1 MNHEY, CDR2 SVGEGT. CDR3 sequence reads: CASSYASRRTGELFF. CDR3 nucleotide sequence: TGTGCCAGCAGTTACGCCTCCAGAAGAACCGGGGAGCTGTTTTTT.

With respect to this clonotype: It may be a read error: a sequence one base away is much more abundant. V and J are TRBV24-1 and TRBJ2-1, with 8 bases fitting TRBD2. The CDR3 has 13 amino acids. Per the germline V gene, CDR1 is KGHDR and CDR2 is SFDVKD. The CDR3 loop reads CVTSVSSGNEQFF. DNA for the CDR3: TGTGTCACCAGTGTTTCTAGCGGGAATGAGCAGTTCTTC.

This clonotype was recorded at least ten times. The J gene is TRBJ1-1, the V gene TRBV7-9; D not certain. This CDR3 region has 15 residues. Between the trimmed V and J ends, which lost 0 bases and 5 bases, there was a span of 13 bases. CDR1 and CDR2 from the germline V gene are SEHNR and FQNEAQ (reference sequence). As DNA, the CDR3 is TGTGCCAGCAGCTTAGCTGTGGGTCCGGGTACTGAAGCTTTCTTT. This translates into CASSLAVGPGTEAFF. Combining the CDR3 with reference TRBV7-9 and TRBJ1-1 gives the whole variable domain DTGVSQNPRHKITKRGQNVTFRCDPISEHNRLYWYRQTLGQGPEFLTYFQNEAQLEKSRLLSDRFSAERPKGSFSTLEIQRTEQGDSAMYLCASSLAVGPGTEAFFGQGTRLTVV.

This clonotype appeared many times. V usage is TRBV20-1 and J usage is TRBJ2-7; 9 bases map to TRBD2. Per the germline V gene, CDR1 is DFQATT and CDR2 is SNEGSKA (reference sequence). The CDR3 length is 14 residues. J lost 5 bases, V lost 5 bases, and 10 bases had no gene match. CDR3 nucleotide sequence: TGCAGTGCTGCACCGGGACTAGCTAGTGACGAGCAGTACTTC. Amino acids: CSAAPGLASDEQYF.

Turning to this clonotype: A read error is possible here, since a much larger clone lies one base away. This chain joins TRBV5-6 and TRBJ2-7, with 9 bases lining up with TRBD2. The CDR3 has 16 residues. J gave up 2 bases and V 1 base, and 7 bases lay outside the gene matches. The germline V gene encodes CDR1 SGHDT and CDR2 YYEEEE. CDR3 sequence (DNA): TGTGCCAGCAGCTTGCGAGCGGGGGGATTAGCCTACGAGCAGTACTTC. This codes for CASSLRAGGLAYEQYF.

V usage is TRBV4-3 and J usage is TRBJ2-7; possibly TRBD2 for D (5 bases). The CDR3 extends over 13 amino acids. CDR1 LGHNA and CDR2 YSLEER come from the germline V gene. Trimming removed 2 bases at V and 4 bases at J, with 9 bases between. The CDR3: CASSQLTGYEQYF. In DNA, the CDR3 is TGCGCCAGCAGCCAACTCACGGGGTACGAGCAGTACTTC.

Comments on this clonotype: This may arise from a read error, as a much more abundant clone is one base away. The gene calls are TRBV12-3 or TRBV12-4 and TRBJ1-4, with D perhaps matching TRBD1 (5 bases). The CDR3 contains 12 residues. V lost 7 bases, J lost 12 bases, and 15 bases lay in between. The CDR3 reads CASNLGGVELFF. CDR3 nucleotides: TGTGCCAGCAACCTCGGGGGTGTGGAACTGTTTTTT.

The chain links TRBV11-2 to TRBJ2-5; D tentatively reads TRBD1 or TRBD2 (5 bases each). With 1 base removed from V and 9 bases from J, the gap between germline ends came to 18 bases. The CDR3 length is 15 residues. Germline CDR1 SGHAT, CDR2 FQNNGV. CDR3 region: CASSLVGVPWEPQYF. The CDR3 nucleotides are TGTGCCAGCAGCTTAGTGGGGGTGCCCTGGGAGCCCCAGTACTTC.

The chain carries TRBV20-1 and TRBJ2-7; D is perhaps TRBD2 (5 bases). This CDR3 is built from 13 residues. CDR1 and CDR2 from the germline V gene are DFQATT and SNEGSKA (reference sequence). V was trimmed by 3 bases and J by 5 bases, leaving 14 bases between them. The CDR3 region is CSARVGVTDEQYF. The CDR3 DNA follows: TGCAGTGCTAGGGTGGGAGTCACCGACGAGCAGTACTTC.

The chain employs TRBV5-1 and TRBJ1-1; weak D call: TRBD1 (6 bases). Germline V gives CDR1 SGHRS, CDR2 YFSETQ. The CDR3 length is 15 residues. V gave up 2 bases and J gave up 4 bases, with 15 bases separating them. The CDR3 sequence is CASSLQRQESTEAFF. The DNA for the CDR3 is TGCGCCAGCAGCTTACAACGACAGGAGAGCACTGAAGCTTTCTTT.

The V and J genes are TRBV27 and TRBJ2-7, with D perhaps TRBD1 (6 bases). The CDR3 is 15 residues long. From germline, CDR1 is MNHEY and CDR2 SMNVEV (reference sequence). The V end lost 3 bases, the J end lost 0 bases, and 12 bases lay between the germline ends. In DNA, the CDR3 is TGTGCCAGCAGTTTCTCGACAGGCCGCTCCTACGAGCAGTACTTC. Its protein is CASSFSTGRSYEQYF.

The gene calls are TRBV6-2 or TRBV6-3 and TRBJ2-7, with 7 bases lining up with TRBD1. Trimming took 2 bases from V and 1 from J; bases not matched to a gene: 2. This CDR3 has 14 residues. Germline CDR1 is MNHEY and CDR2 is SVGEGT. In nucleotides, the CDR3 is TGTGCCAGCAGTTACCAGGACAGGTCCTACGAGCAGTACTTC. It is translated as CASSYQDRSYEQYF.

CDR3 sequence: CASSQWRAYEQYF. CDR3 coding DNA: TGTGCCAGCAGTCAGTGGAGAGCCTACGAGCAGTACTTC. The rearrangement joins TRBV2 to TRBJ2-7; D remains ambiguous. From germline, CDR1 is SNHLY and CDR2 FYNNEI. V lost 5 bases and J lost 2, with 10 bases in between. The CDR3 loop spans 13 amino acids.

For the CDR3, the DNA is TGTGCCAGCAGTGAAGCGCTTCCCTTAGGGGTGGTTGAAGCTTTCTTT. It translates to CASSEALPLGVVEAFF. The V and J genes are TRBV6-1 and TRBJ1-1, with D perhaps matching TRBD1 (5 bases). Germline V lookup: CDR1 MNHNS, CDR2 SASEGT. The CDR3 length is 16 residues. Deletions cut 0 bases from V and 7 bases from J, with 18 bases between.

This clonotype came up a few times. The chain links TRBV7-9 to TRBJ2-7, with D possibly matching TRBD1 (6 bases). The CDR3 loop spans 14 amino acids. Trimming took off 5 bases at V and 0 bases at J, with 11 bases between the two ends. The germline V gene has CDR1 SEHNR and CDR2 FQNEAQ (reference sequence). Here the CDR3 DNA reads TGTGCCAGCAGCCCGGGACACCGCTCCTACGAGCAGTACTTC. As protein: CASSPGHRSYEQYF.

This clonotype was observed a handful of times. The chain is built from TRBV11-2 and TRBJ2-1, with D maybe TRBD2 (6 bases). CDR1 is SGHAT, CDR2 FQNNGV, per germline. The CDR3 is made up of 17 amino acids. Trimming removed 1 base at V and 7 bases at J, with 20 bases between. The CDR3 coding sequence is TGTGCCAGCAGCTTAGGTCCGGGAGCCCTCCTCTGGAATGAGCAGTTCTTC. It specifies CASSLGPGALLWNEQFF.

This clonotype was seen only a few times. The V call is TRBV4-1, the J call TRBJ2-3; D is undetermined. Trimming cost V 3 bases and J 3 bases, with 13 bases left between them. The length of the CDR3 is 15 residues. CDR1 is MGHRA, CDR2 YSYEKL, per germline. As DNA, the CDR3 is TGCGCCAGCAGCCAGATGTCAGGTGAAACAGATACGCAGTATTTT. This translates into CASSQMSGETDTQYF.